Described below is a single TCR beta chain sequence and its context. Individuals aged about 18 to 95 years were recruited from approximately 22 US areas. In assigning cohorts, the study relied on participant-reported clinical history. This specimen belongs to a study of blood T cell repertoires in COVID-19. As for the study in general: COVID-19 samples from acute and convalescent phases originated in the United States, Italy and Spain.

Profiling relied on immunoSEQ multiplex PCR, and the TCRdb table lists in-frame clones only, not all of them. The profile covers 250,000 to 300,000 clones, with approximately 91% appearing a single time and approximately 2.5% taken by the ten largest. V lost 4 bases to trimming and J lost 7 bases, with 19 bases between them. CDR1 is MGHRA, CDR2 YSYEKL, per germline. The CDR3 is 16 residues long. This clonotype was sampled from a woman aged 40 to 50 with acute COVID-19. This chain connects TRBV4-1 to TRBJ1-4; no reliable D call. Sample: PBMCs or T cells enriched from blood (not recorded which). The CDR3 sequence is CASSPIPAEVGEKLFF. The CDR3 DNA sequence: TGCGCCAGCAGCCCAATCCCGGCAGAGGTTGGTGAAAAACTGTTTTTT.